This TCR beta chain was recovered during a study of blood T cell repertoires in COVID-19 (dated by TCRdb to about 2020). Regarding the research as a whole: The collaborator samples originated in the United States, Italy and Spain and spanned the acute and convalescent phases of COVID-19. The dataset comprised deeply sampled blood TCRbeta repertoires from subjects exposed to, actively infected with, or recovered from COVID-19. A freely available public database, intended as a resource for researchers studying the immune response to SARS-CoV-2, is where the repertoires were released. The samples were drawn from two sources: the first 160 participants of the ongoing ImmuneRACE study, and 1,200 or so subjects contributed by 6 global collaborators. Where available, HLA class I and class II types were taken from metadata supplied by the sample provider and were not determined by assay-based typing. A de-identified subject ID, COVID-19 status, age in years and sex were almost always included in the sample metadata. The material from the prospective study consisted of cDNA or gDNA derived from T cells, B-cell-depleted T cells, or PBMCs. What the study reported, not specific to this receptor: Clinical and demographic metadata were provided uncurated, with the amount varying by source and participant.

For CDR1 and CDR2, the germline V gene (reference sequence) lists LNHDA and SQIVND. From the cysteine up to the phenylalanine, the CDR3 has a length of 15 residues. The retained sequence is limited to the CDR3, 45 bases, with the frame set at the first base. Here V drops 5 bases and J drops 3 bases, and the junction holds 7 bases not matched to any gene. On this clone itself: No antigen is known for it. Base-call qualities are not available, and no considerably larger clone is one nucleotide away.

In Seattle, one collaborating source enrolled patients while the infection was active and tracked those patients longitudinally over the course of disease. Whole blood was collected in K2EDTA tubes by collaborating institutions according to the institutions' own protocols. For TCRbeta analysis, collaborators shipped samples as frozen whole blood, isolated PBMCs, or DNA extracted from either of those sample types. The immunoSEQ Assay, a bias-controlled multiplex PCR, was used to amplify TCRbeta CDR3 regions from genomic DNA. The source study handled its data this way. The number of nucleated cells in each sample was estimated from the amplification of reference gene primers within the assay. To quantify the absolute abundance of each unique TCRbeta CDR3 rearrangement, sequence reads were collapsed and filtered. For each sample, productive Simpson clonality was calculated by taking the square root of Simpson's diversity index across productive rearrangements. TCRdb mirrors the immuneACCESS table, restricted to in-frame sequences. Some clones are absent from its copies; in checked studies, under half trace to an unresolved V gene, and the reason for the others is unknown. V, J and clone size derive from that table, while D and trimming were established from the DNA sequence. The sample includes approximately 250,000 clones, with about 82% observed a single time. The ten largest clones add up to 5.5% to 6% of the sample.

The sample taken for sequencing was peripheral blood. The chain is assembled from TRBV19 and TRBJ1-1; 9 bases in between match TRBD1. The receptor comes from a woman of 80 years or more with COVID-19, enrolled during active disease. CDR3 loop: CASSLAGTGHTEAFF. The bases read TGTGCCAGTAGTTTAGCCGGGACAGGGCACACTGAAGCTTTCTTT.